This T cell receptor (beta chain) was identified during a study of human thymus T cells. Libraries were prepared by immunoSEQ multiplex PCR; TCRdb keeps only in-frame clonotypes and omits some of them. Among tens of thousands of clones, 85% to 95% were seen once, and the ten largest hold 6%. The clonotype comes from a boy in the first two years of life with a congenital heart defect but otherwise immunologically healthy. The sample was blood.

The CDR3 protein is CASSRQGNQPQHF. CDR3 sequence (DNA): TGTGCCAGCAGCCGACAGGGAAATCAGCCCCAGCATTTT. The chain employs TRBV7-2 and TRBJ1-5; 7 bases line up with TRBD1. The CDR3 has 13 amino acids. V gave up 5 bases and J gave up 4 bases; unmatched junction bases: 2. Germline CDR1 is SGHTA and CDR2 is FQGNSA.